Listed here is a single T cell receptor beta chain. The length of the CDR3 is 16 residues. Germline V gives CDR1 MGHRA, CDR2 YSYEKL. Germline trimming cut 0 bases from V and 4 bases from J; bases unmatched to any gene: 6. Clones were sequenced by immunoSEQ multiplex PCR, and TCRdb holds only the in-frame ones, with some missing. The sample shows approximately 200,000 clones, approximately 86% of them seen only once. This record comes from a study of blood T cell repertoires in COVID-19. Sequencing was done on a sample of PBMCs or T cells enriched from blood (not recorded which). The TCR comes from a woman between 25 and 40 years old who had been exposed to COVID-19. This rearrangement joins TRBV4-1 to TRBJ1-1; TRBD1 matches at 9 bases. CDR3 sequence reads: CASSQDVGQGVTEAFF. The DNA of the CDR3 is TGCGCCAGCAGCCAAGATGTGGGACAGGGAGTCACTGAAGCTTTCTTT.